This TCR beta chain was sequenced during a study of T cell repertoires in aging, cancer and after chemotherapy. The wider study: The full dataset contained roughly 8.8 million TCR reads. Study observations and caveats: In cancer patients, declining TCR diversity with age involved lost richness and lost evenness. Age-matched healthy donors had significantly more diverse, less clonal blood TCR repertoires than untreated cancer patients. The repertoire data cannot show anything about immunological memory following chemotherapy.

Amplification of TCR beta used genomic DNA extracted from peripheral blood. V lost 1 base and J lost 9, with 7 bases in between. The CDR3 consists of 12 residues. The germline V gene encodes CDR1 DFQATT and CDR2 SNEGSKA (reference sequence). A mixed TRB-A/B primer pool amplified rearranged TRB by multiplex touch-down PCR. TCRdb itself ran the multiplex PCR reads through MiXCR, one entry per CDR3 protein. The sample records about 910 distinct CDR3 sequences, 60% being singletons. In the case of this clonotype: Its antigen remains unknown.

The sequence was collected from a human donor with a solid tumor. The specimen was blood. This rearrangement joins TRBV20-1 to TRBJ1-6, with D hard to call. This CDR3 reads CSARGVGSPLHF. The CDR3 DNA reads TGCAGTGCTAGAGGGGTAGGTTCACCCCTCCACTTT.